The next 5 T cell receptor beta chains were all read from a single sample in a study of siplizumab effects on memory and regulatory T cells. The protocol was immunoSEQ multiplex PCR, while the TCRdb copy is restricted to in-frame clones and leaves out a portion. The table lists 85,000 to 130,000 clones, over 90% of them singletons, with 0.6% to 0.7% in the top ten. The sample was Tregs sorted from blood. The receptors derive from a human donor in good health.

The chain combines TRBV14 with TRBJ2-2; 9 nucleotides line up with TRBD2. The V gene end was trimmed by 0 bases and the J gene end by 2 bases; junction bases not matched to a gene: 7. CDR1 and CDR2 from the germline V gene are SGHDN and FVKESK. The CDR3 sequence is 18 residues long. The chain's CDR3 is CASSQEKGGRGNTGELFF. CDR3 sequence (DNA): TGTGCCAGCAGCCAAGAGAAGGGCGGGAGGGGAAACACCGGGGAGCTGTTTTTT.

In this sample, this clone turned up once. This rearrangement joins TRBV6-1 to TRBJ1-5; 7 nucleotides agree with TRBD1. Germline trimming cut 6 bases from V and 3 bases from J; bases unmatched to any gene: 8. Germline assignment: CDR1 MNHNS and CDR2 SASEGT. CDR3 length: 15 amino acids. CDR3 DNA: TGTGCCAGCAGGGGAGGACAGGTCAACAATCAGCCCCAGCATTTT. This translates into CASRGGQVNNQPQHF.

V is TRBV19 and J is TRBJ1-5; D is ambiguous. Trimming cost V 1 base and J 5 bases, with 12 bases left between them. The CDR3 is 15 residues long. Germline lookup yields CDR1 LNHDA and CDR2 SQIVND (reference sequence). The CDR3, as DNA: TGTGCCAGTAGTATAGTGGGGAACTCCCATCAGCCCCAGCATTTT. Translating gives CASSIVGNSHQPQHF.

This clone came up once. The rearrangement joins TRBV28 to TRBJ1-5, with D possibly TRBD1 on 6 matching bases. The CDR3 extends over 14 amino acids. V lost 11 bases, J lost 4 bases, and 18 bases lay in between. Per germline, CDR1 MDHEN and CDR2 SYDVKM. The CDR3 loop reads CAAKNRVLNQPQHF. CDR3 DNA sequence: TGTGCCGCCAAGAACAGGGTACTTAATCAGCCCCAGCATTTT.

The genes are TRBV7-6 and TRBJ1-1; the D gene is possibly TRBD1 (5 bases). Looked up from germline, CDR1 is SGHVS and CDR2 is FNYEAQ. V was shortened by 5 bases and J by 1 base, with 17 bases between the two germline ends. The CDR3 length is 16 residues. This chain's CDR3 is CASSILPGHPNTEAFF. The CDR3 nucleotides read TGTGCCAGCAGCATACTGCCAGGGCATCCGAACACTGAAGCTTTCTTT.